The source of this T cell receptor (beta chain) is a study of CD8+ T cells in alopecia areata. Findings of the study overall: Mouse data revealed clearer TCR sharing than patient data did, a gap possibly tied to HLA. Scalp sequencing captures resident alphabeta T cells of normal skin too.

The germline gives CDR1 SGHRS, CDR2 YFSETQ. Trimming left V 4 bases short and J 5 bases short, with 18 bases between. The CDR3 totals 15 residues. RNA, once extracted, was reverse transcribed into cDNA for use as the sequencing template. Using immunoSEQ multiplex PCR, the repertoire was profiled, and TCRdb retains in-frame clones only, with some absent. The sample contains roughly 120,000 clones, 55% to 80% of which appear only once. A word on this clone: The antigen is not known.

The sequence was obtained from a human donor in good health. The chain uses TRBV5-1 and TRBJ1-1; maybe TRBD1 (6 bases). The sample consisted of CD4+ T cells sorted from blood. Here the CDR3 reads CASSQRGHRGTEAFF. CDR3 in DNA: TGCGCCAGCAGCCAACGGGGACACCGAGGTACTGAAGCTTTCTTT.